This T cell receptor beta chain stems from a study of blood T cell repertoires in COVID-19. Study as a whole: From T cells, B-cell-depleted T cells, or PBMCs came the material, which was cDNA or gDNA.

Some clones are missing from TCRdb's copy, which holds only in-frame ones; the method was immunoSEQ multiplex PCR. The sample carries around 200,000 clones, about 85% recorded once. Sample: peripheral blood. The source is a woman older than 75 with acute or convalescent COVID-19.

The CDR3 loop is CASSSYEGVNIQYF. CDR3 sequence (DNA): TGTGCCAGCAGCTCTTATGAGGGGGTAAACATTCAGTACTTC. The chain employs TRBV7-2 and TRBJ2-4, with a possible D match to TRBD1 (6 bases). Germline V CDR1 and CDR2: SGHTA, FQGNSA. The CDR3 has 14 amino acids. The V gene lost 4 bases and the J gene lost 6 bases, with 13 bases spanning the gap.